These T cell receptor beta chains were read from a single sample in a study of shared clonotypes between healthy human individuals. The protocol was immunoSEQ multiplex PCR, while the TCRdb copy is restricted to in-frame clones and leaves out a portion. The table lists about 2.3 million clones, 85% to 95% of them singletons. Sequencing was done on a sample of naive CD4+ T cells from PBMCs. The source of these receptors is a man between 18 and 35 years old in good health. Some clones in this sample may be carry-over from other donors' samples. CDR3s include the opening cysteine and the closing phenylalanine or tryptophan. D genes are given only for firm matches.

V	D	J	DNA	CDR3
TRBV5-1	NA	TRBJ2-6	TGCGCCAGCAGCTTGGAAGTAGGCTCTGGGGCCAACGTCCTGACTTTC	CASSLEVGSGANVLTF
TRBV7-6	NA	TRBJ2-1	TGTGCCAGCAGCTTAGCGCAGGGAAACATCTACAATGAGCAGTTCTTC	CASSLAQGNIYNEQFF
TRBV9	TRBD2	TRBJ2-1	TGTGCCAGCAGCGTAGGGACTAGCGGGAGTAATGAGCAGTTCTTC	CASSVGTSGSNEQFF
TRBV6-5	NA	TRBJ1-3	TGTGCCAGCAGTTACCGCCCAAGCTCTGGAAACACCATATATTTT	CASSYRPSSGNTIYF
TRBV5-1	NA	TRBJ1-2	TGCGCCAGCAGCTCGTACGGAGGGGCGTATGGCTACACCTTC	CASSSYGGAYGYTF
TRBV28	NA	TRBJ1-5	TGTGCCAGCATTCCCTCTCCGGGGGAAAGAAATCAGCCCCAGCATTTT	CASIPSPGERNQPQHF
TRBV9	NA	TRBJ2-1	TGTGCCAGCAGCGTCGACGGGCGAGATTACAATGAGCAGTTCTTC	CASSVDGRDYNEQFF
TRBV7-2	NA	TRBJ2-7	TGTGCCAGCAGCCCTGAGGTTCAGCGGGCCGAGCAGTACTTC	CASSPEVQRAEQYF
TRBV5-8	NA	TRBJ2-3	TGTGCCAGCAGCTTGGAGGGTACCTACTACGACCGCACAGATACGCAGTATTTT	CASSLEGTYYDRTDTQYF
TRBV5-1	NA	TRBJ2-7	TGCGCCAGCAGCTTGGAGGAGAGTGGCTCCCACGAGCAGTACTTC	CASSLEESGSHEQYF
TRBV5-6	NA	TRBJ2-7	TGTGCCAGCAGCTTGGTGGGGCCGGCGCCCTACGAGCAGTACTTC	CASSLVGPAPYEQYF
TRBV6-6	NA	TRBJ2-5	TGTGCCAGCAGACCAGGGACGGCGCAAGAGACCCAGTACTTC	CASRPGTAQETQYF
TRBV10-3	TRBD2	TRBJ2-2	TGTGCCATCAGTGATAGCAGGACTAGCGGGAGCACCGGGGAGCTGTTTTTT	CAISDSRTSGSTGELFF
TRBV6-5	NA	TRBJ2-2	TGTGCCAGCACAGGGTTCCCCGGGGAGCTGTTTTTT	CASTGFPGELFF
TRBV4-1	TRBD2	TRBJ2-7	TGCGCCAGCAGCCAAGATCCCGTAGCGGGAGGGCGTGAGCAGTACTTC	CASSQDPVAGGREQYF
TRBV7-2	NA	TRBJ1-5	TGTGCCAGCAGCTTAGAAGGGGTGGCTCAGCCCCAGCATTTT	CASSLEGVAQPQHF
TRBV19	TRBD2	TRBJ2-7	TGTGCCACTCTGAAGTCCGCGGGAGCTATCTACGAGCAGTACTTC	CATLKSAGAIYEQYF
TRBV6-5	TRBD1	TRBJ2-3	TGTGCCAGCGGGGACAGGGGCCGGGATACGCAGTATTTT	CASGDRGRDTQYF
TRBV5-1	NA	TRBJ2-3	TGCGCCAGCACCATTGAACCCCCAGATACGCAGTATTTT	CASTIEPPDTQYF
TRBV11-2	TRBD1	TRBJ2-3	TGTGCCAGCAGCCGCGACAGGGTTAGCACAGATACGCAGTATTTT	CASSRDRVSTDTQYF